The rows below give T cell receptor beta chains drawn from one sample of a study of T cell repertoires in cytomegalovirus infection. MiXCR, applied by TCRdb to the reads, yields one record per CDR3 protein. The data contain about 490,000 distinct CDR3 sequences, approximately 25% of them singletons. The sequenced sample was PBMCs. These receptor sequences come from a human donor in good health (CMV status not recorded). Some clones in this sample may be carry-over from other donors' samples. Both conserved end residues are part of each CDR3. Each record gives: J gene, V gene, D gene, clone size, CDR3 protein, CDR3 DNA. A D gene is named only where the DNA matches it firmly. Clone size is given for some rows only: seen once, a few or many times, or a class if the clone is expanded.

TRBJ1-1 | TRBV20-1 | TRBD1 | - | CSARDDQGGPEAFF | TGCAGTGCTAGAGATGACCAGGGGGGCCCTGAAGCTTTCTTT
TRBJ2-7 | TRBV7-2 | - | many | CASSSRQGGSSYEQYF | TGTGCCAGCAGCTCCCGACAAGGGGGAAGCTCCTACGAGCAGTACTTC
TRBJ2-1 | TRBV7-2 | - | many | CASLGGGNEQFF | TGTGCCAGCCTAGGTGGGGGCAATGAGCAGTTCTTC
TRBJ2-3 | TRBV19 | - | - | CASSIGQGTDTQYF | TGTGCCAGTAGTATCGGCCAGGGCACAGATACGCAGTATTTT
TRBJ1-1 | TRBV7-9 | TRBD1 | few | CASRKGDRGTNTEAFF | TGTGCCAGCAGGAAGGGGGACAGGGGAACGAACACTGAAGCTTTCTTT
TRBJ1-1 | TRBV30 | - | - | CAWSVAGGALNTEAFF | TGTGCCTGGAGTGTAGCCGGGGGCGCCTTGAACACTGAAGCTTTCTTT
TRBJ1-5 | TRBV12-3/TRBV12-4 | TRBD1 | - | CASSLAAGGPFNQPQHF | TGTGCCAGCAGTTTAGCGGCAGGGGGCCCTTTCAATCAGCCCCAGCATTTT
TRBJ1-2 | TRBV6-8 | TRBD1 | - | CASSGSGTGLNYGYTF | TGTGCCAGCAGTGGATCCGGGACAGGACTTAACTATGGCTACACCTTC
TRBJ2-5 | TRBV12-3/TRBV12-4 | - | - | CASSHAVRKRETQYF | TGTGCCAGCAGTCACGCTGTGAGGAAGAGGGAGACCCAGTACTTC
TRBJ1-2 | TRBV27 | TRBD1 | - | CASSEDRGMKGYTF | TGTGCCAGCAGTGAGGACAGGGGGATGAAAGGCTACACCTTC
TRBJ2-5 | TRBV28 | TRBD1 | few | CASSFLQGARQETQYF | TGTGCCAGCAGTTTCCTACAGGGGGCTCGCCAAGAGACCCAGTACTTC
TRBJ2-5 | TRBV20-1 | TRBD2 | few | CSAGTSGRAGGETQYF | TGCAGTGCTGGGACTAGCGGGAGGGCCGGGGGGGAGACCCAGTACTTC
TRBJ2-3 | TRBV6-5 | - | few | CASSYSRDTGGTDTQYF | TGTGCCAGCAGTTACTCGAGAGATACAGGAGGCACAGATACGCAGTATTTT
TRBJ1-2 | TRBV11-3 | - | - | CASSLTQGPSPLNYGYTF | TGTGCCAGCAGCTTAACTCAGGGACCCAGCCCTTTGAACTATGGCTACACCTTC
TRBJ2-5 | TRBV12-3/TRBV12-4 | - | once | CASSKQASQETQYF | TGTGCCAGCAGTAAACAGGCGTCCCAAGAGACCCAGTACTTC
TRBJ1-5 | TRBV19 | - | few | CASSIIPNQPQHF | TGTGCCAGTAGTATAATCCCCAATCAGCCCCAGCATTTT
TRBJ2-6 | TRBV7-3 | - | many | CASSPARWSGANVLTF | TGTGCCAGCAGCCCAGCCCGGTGGTCTGGGGCCAACGTCCTGACTTTC
TRBJ2-3 | TRBV20-1 | - | - | CSARVVTDTQYF | TGCAGTGCTAGAGTGGTGACAGATACGCAGTATTTT
TRBJ2-3 | TRBV19 | - | few | CASSIVGSGTGGDTQYF | TGTGCCAGTAGTATAGTTGGTAGCGGGACAGGTGGAGATACGCAGTATTTT
TRBJ2-3 | TRBV19 | TRBD1 | - | CASSGRGIVDTQYF | TGTGCCAGTAGCGGCAGGGGGATTGTGGATACGCAGTATTTT
TRBJ2-5 | TRBV29-1 | - | - | CSVGPGKETQYF | TGCAGCGTTGGCCCCGGTAAAGAGACCCAGTACTTC
TRBJ2-1 | TRBV7-2 | TRBD2 | many | CASSLVTGTSLINEQFF | TGTGCCAGCAGCTTAGTGACCGGGACTAGTCTAATCAATGAGCAGTTCTTC
TRBJ2-1 | TRBV19 | - | - | CASTENGAGYNEQFF | TGTGCCAGTACCGAAAACGGGGCGGGTTACAATGAGCAGTTCTTC
TRBJ2-2 | TRBV6-2/TRBV6-3 | TRBD2 | few | CASSYSSGRFNAGELFF | TGTGCCAGCAGTTATTCTAGCGGGAGGTTTAACGCCGGGGAGCTGTTTTTT
TRBJ2-1 | TRBV7-9 | TRBD2 | many | CASSDPSGGGNEQFF | TGTGCCAGCAGCGATCCTAGCGGGGGGGGCAATGAGCAGTTCTTC
TRBJ1-1 | TRBV6-6 | - | - | CASSNPRPIEAFF | TGTGCCAGCAGTAACCCCAGGCCGATTGAAGCTTTCTTT
TRBJ2-1 | TRBV28 | TRBD2 | - | CASSRLAGGSPIEDNNEQFF | TGTGCCAGCAGCCGACTAGCGGGAGGATCACCAATCGAGGACAACAATGAGCAGTTCTTC
TRBJ1-5 | TRBV18 | - | - | CASSPPLGRGNQPQHF | TGTGCCAGCTCACCACCCTTAGGGAGAGGCAATCAGCCCCAGCATTTT
TRBJ2-5 | TRBV12-3/TRBV12-4 | TRBD2 | few | CASSRPGLPSETQYF | TGTGCCAGCAGTCGCCCGGGACTACCTTCGGAGACCCAGTACTTC
TRBJ1-6 | TRBV19 | - | few | CASASTAYNSPLHF | TGTGCCAGCGCCTCGACAGCCTATAATTCACCCCTCCACTTT
TRBJ1-6 | TRBV5-8 | - | - | CASSLGRIDNSPLHF | TGTGCCAGCAGCTTGGGGCGGATCGATAATTCACCCCTCCACTTT
TRBJ1-4 | TRBV20-1 | - | many | CSARSLEKLFF | TGCAGTGCTAGATCGCTTGAAAAACTGTTTTTT
TRBJ2-1 | TRBV28 | TRBD1 | few | CASKRGQGASYNEQFF | TGTGCCAGTAAAAGGGGACAGGGGGCGTCCTACAATGAGCAGTTCTTC
TRBJ1-5 | TRBV7-2 | - | - | CASSLAPGANNQPQHF | TGTGCCAGCAGCTTAGCCCCCGGGGCTAACAATCAGCCCCAGCATTTT
TRBJ2-1 | TRBV6-1 | - | - | CASSGRAGWTEQFF | TGTGCCAGCAGTGGAAGGGCAGGGTGGACTGAGCAGTTCTTC
TRBJ1-1 | TRBV7-4 | - | - | CAAEGVNTEAFF | TGTGCCGCCGAAGGGGTGAACACTGAAGCTTTCTTT
TRBJ1-1 | TRBV7-9 | - | few | CASSQASEAFF | TGTGCCAGCAGCCAGGCCTCTGAAGCTTTCTTT